This T cell receptor beta chain was observed in a study of blood T cell repertoires in COVID-19. As for the study in general: Italy, Spain and the United States were the sources of the convalescent and acute COVID-19 samples.

As originally analysed: Nucleated cell counts were estimated from reference gene primer amplification. The method was immunoSEQ multiplex PCR; TCRdb's version includes in-frame clones alone and lacks a portion of them. That table supplies the V and J calls and clone size; D and trimming were determined from the DNA. The repertoire holds about 330,000 clones, with under 90% as singletons. Germline assignment: CDR1 WNHNN and CDR2 SYGVQD (reference sequence). The germline V and J ends were trimmed by 3 bases and 2 bases, with 6 bases remaining between them. The CDR3 covers 13 residues. Participants came from some 26 US areas, aged roughly 18 to 95 years. The recovered donors of Cohort 3 showed two negative PCRs, clearance, or symptom resolution.

The rearrangement links TRBV10-1 to TRBJ2-3; D remains ambiguous. The receptor was derived from a woman aged 18-29 years who had recovered from COVID-19. The sample was PBMCs or T cells enriched from blood (not recorded which). The CDR3 protein is CASSDSATDTQYF. CDR3 in DNA: TGCGCCAGCAGTGACAGTGCCACAGATACGCAGTATTTT.